Listed below are T cell receptor beta chains from one sample, sequenced in a study of molecular identifiers for immune sequencing clone quantification. MiXCR was run by TCRdb on the PCR reads, yielding one entry per CDR3 protein. Here the sample spans 490,000 or so distinct CDR3 sequences, roughly 24% being singletons. The specimen sequenced was naive CD8+ T cells from blood, with Jurkat cell RNA spiked in. The origin of the receptors is a human donor in good health. Some libraries in this study had Jurkat cell RNA spiked in. Each CDR3 is given with its conserved first and last residue. The order of the fields is CDR3 length, J gene, V gene, D gene, clone size, CDR3 DNA, CDR3 protein. A D gene is named only where the DNA matches it firmly. Some rows have no size entry. The others give once, few or many, or a class for an expanded clone.

length: 13; J: TRBJ2-5; V: TRBV28; D: .; size: many; DNA: TGTGCCAGCAGTTTGGGCCGAGAAGAGACCCAGTACTTC; CDR3: CASSLGREETQYF
length: 15; J: TRBJ1-3; V: TRBV4-1; D: .; size: many; DNA: TGCGCCAGCAGCCAAGAGCCCGTCTCTGGAAACACCATATATTTT; CDR3: CASSQEPVSGNTIYF
length: 15; J: TRBJ2-2; V: TRBV7-9; D: .; size: .; DNA: TGTGCCAGCAGCCCGGGCCCGACGGACACCGGGGAGCTGTTTTTT; CDR3: CASSPGPTDTGELFF
length: 13; J: TRBJ1-4; V: TRBV13; D: .; size: .; DNA: TGTGCCAGCAGCCTCCGACCGGTAGAAAAACTGGTTTTT; CDR3: CASSLRPVEKLVF
length: 14; J: TRBJ2-5; V: TRBV7-9; D: TRBD1; size: .; DNA: TGTGCCAGCAGCTTGGTCCAGGGGGAAGAGCCCCCGTCCTTC; CDR3: CASSLVQGEEPPSF
length: 14; J: TRBJ2-7; V: TRBV11-2; D: TRBD1; size: few; DNA: TGTGCCAGCGCTTCAGGGGGAAATGCCTACGAGCAGTACTTC; CDR3: CASASGGNAYEQYF
length: 15; J: TRBJ2-3; V: TRBV7-9; D: TRBD2; size: many; DNA: TGTGCCAGCAGCTTTAACGGGAGGGCGGCAGATACGCAGTATTTT; CDR3: CASSFNGRAADTQYF
length: 14; J: TRBJ1-6; V: TRBV9; D: .; size: few; DNA: TGTGCCAGCAGCCCTACATACTTAAATTCACCCCTCCACTTT; CDR3: CASSPTYLNSPLHF
length: 14; J: TRBJ1-5; V: TRBV15; D: .; size: few; DNA: TGTGCCACCAGCAGATACAGGGGCAATCAGCCCCAGCATTTT; CDR3: CATSRYRGNQPQHF
length: 15; J: TRBJ2-1; V: TRBV12-5; D: TRBD1; size: .; DNA: TGTGCTAGTGGTTTGGTTGGACAGGGGTACAATGAGCAGTTCTTC; CDR3: CASGLVGQGYNEQFF
length: 15; J: TRBJ2-2; V: TRBV9; D: .; size: many; DNA: TGTGCCAGCAGCGTAGCGATGGGAAGCACCGGGGAGCTGTTTTTT; CDR3: CASSVAMGSTGELFF
length: 18; J: TRBJ1-4; V: TRBV7-9; D: TRBD1; size: .; DNA: TGTGCCAGCAGGGACCCCCGGGGACAGGGCCTAACTAATGAAAAACCGTTTTTT; CDR3: CASRDPRGQGLTNEKPFF
length: 14; J: TRBJ1-1; V: TRBV28; D: .; size: many; DNA: TGTGCCAGCAGTTTCAGGGGAGTTGGCACTGAAGCTTTCTTT; CDR3: CASSFRGVGTEAFF
length: 17; J: TRBJ2-1; V: TRBV28; D: .; size: .; DNA: TGTGCCAGCAGTTTAATGGGCCTCGCCGCGAAGTACAATGAGCAGTTCTTC; CDR3: CASSLMGLAAKYNEQFF
length: 16; J: TRBJ2-4; V: TRBV23-1; D: .; size: many; DNA: TGCGCCAGCAGCACCCAACCTGGACAGCAGAAAAACATTCAGTACTTC; CDR3: CASSTQPGQQKNIQYF
length: 12; J: TRBJ1-3; V: TRBV6-6; D: .; size: .; DNA: TGTGCCATCGGGCCCTCTCTGAACACCATATATTTT; CDR3: CAIGPSLNTIYF
length: 12; J: TRBJ2-7; V: TRBV30; D: .; size: .; DNA: TGTGCCTGGAGGGCCCTCTCCCCCGAGCAGTACTTC; CDR3: CAWRALSPEQYF
length: 11; J: TRBJ1-4; V: TRBV6-6; D: .; size: many; DNA: TGTGCCAGCAGTTATCAGGAAAAACTGTTTTTT; CDR3: CASSYQEKLFF
length: 13; J: TRBJ2-7; V: TRBV29-1; D: .; size: many; DNA: TGCAGCGTTCGAGGGCCTATCTCCTACGAGCAGTACTTC; CDR3: CSVRGPISYEQYF
length: 16; J: TRBJ1-1; V: TRBV19; D: .; size: .; DNA: TGTGCCAGTAGTATAGGGTCGAGGGGCATGAACACTGAAGCTTTCTTT; CDR3: CASSIGSRGMNTEAFF
length: 16; J: TRBJ2-3; V: TRBV4-3; D: TRBD2; size: many; DNA: TGCGCCAGCAGCCAAGATAAGGCGGGAGGCACAGATACGCAGTATTTT; CDR3: CASSQDKAGGTDTQYF
length: 15; J: TRBJ1-5; V: TRBV9; D: .; size: few; DNA: TGTGCCAGCAGCCGTGCTTCTGGGGGCAATCAGCCCCAGCATTTT; CDR3: CASSRASGGNQPQHF
length: 13; J: TRBJ2-7; V: TRBV5-1; D: TRBD1; size: many; DNA: TGCGCCAGCAGCTCGGGACAGGCAGCCGAGCAGTACTTC; CDR3: CASSSGQAAEQYF
length: 13; J: TRBJ1-1; V: TRBV7-9; D: .; size: many; DNA: TGTGCCAGCAGGGGGCTGGAAAACACTGAAGCTTTCTTT; CDR3: CASRGLENTEAFF
length: 13; J: TRBJ2-4; V: TRBV20-1; D: .; size: few; DNA: TGCAGTGCCCGTCCGATGCAGGAAAACATTCAGTACTTC; CDR3: CSARPMQENIQYF